The present T cell receptor beta chain was sequenced within a study of blood T cell repertoires in COVID-19. Turning to the study itself: Some COVID-19 samples were acute and others convalescent; all came from the United States, Italy and Spain. PBMCs, B-cell-depleted T cells, or T cells were the source of the cDNA or gDNA that made up the material.

This clone was observed once. Authors' analysis steps: The authors estimated nucleated cell counts from reference gene primer amplification. Sequencing used immunoSEQ multiplex PCR; TCRdb keeps in-frame clones, though not all of them. D and trimming come from the DNA, and the V and J calls and clone size come from that table. The sample carries around 200,000 clones, 75% to 90% recorded once. The sequence came from a man between 35 and 55 years old with acute or convalescent COVID-19. Source material: peripheral blood.

The CDR3 region has the DNA TGTGCCAGCAGTTACCGTAAGCGGGTCTCCTACAATGAGCAGTTCTTC. This encodes CASSYRKRVSYNEQFF. The chain has TRBV6-5 and TRBJ2-1, with a possible D match to TRBD2 (6 bases). CDR3 length: 16 residues. The V gene's germline CDR1 is MNHEY and CDR2 SVGAGI. Trimming pared 2 bases from V and 0 bases from J, leaving 11 bases between.